The 32 T cell receptor beta chains presented below share a single source sample, sequenced in a study of CXCR3-negative and CXCR3-positive naive CD8 T cells. In preparing the TRB cDNA libraries, 5' RACE with UMI labels was used. TCRdb reworked the 5' RACE reads into one entry per CDR3 protein, no DNA. This sample's clone table lists tens of thousands of distinct CDR3 sequences. The sequenced material came from memory CD8+ T cells from blood. The receptors were sampled from a human donor in good health. Some clones in this sample may be carry-over from other donors' samples.

The rearrangement links TRBV9 to TRBJ2-7. The CDR3 contains 15 residues. CDR1 is SGDLS, CDR2 YYNGEE, per germline. CDR3 residues: CASSVGQESTYEQYF.

The rearrangement uses TRBV25-1 and TRBJ2-7; the TRBD1 assignment by TCRdb is unverifiable without DNA. Germline values: CDR1 MGHDK, CDR2 SYGVNS. This CDR3 has 15 amino acids. The CDR3 region is CASSEDGTDSYEQYF.

The chain combines TRBV28 with TRBJ2-5; TCRdb returns TRBD2, unconfirmable since there is no DNA. The CDR3 contains 13 residues. Germline values: CDR1 MDHEN, CDR2 SYDVKM. CDR3 sequence reads: CASGVLEGETQYF.

CDR3 loop: CSVDPRDTGELFF. V gene TRBV29-1 combines with J gene TRBJ2-2; the D call of TRBD2 rests on TCRdb alone, since no DNA is present to check it. Germline V CDR1 and CDR2: SQVTM, ANQGSEA. The CDR3 totals 13 residues.

V gene TRBV28 combines with J gene TRBJ1-5; TCRdb gives TRBD1 as the D gene, but with no DNA this cannot be confirmed. Germline-derived CDR1 and CDR2 are MDHEN and SYDVKM. This CDR3 region has 14 residues. This CDR3 is CASILHGGNQPQHF.

The rearrangement joins TRBV6-2 or TRBV6-3 to TRBJ2-7; there is no DNA to check the TCRdb D call of TRBD1. The CDR3 contains 13 residues. The V gene's germline CDR1 is MNHEY and CDR2 SVGEGT. CDR3 sequence reads: CASSRQVSYGQYF.

The chain couples TRBV2 to TRBJ1-4. This CDR3 is 17 amino acids long. The V gene's germline CDR1 is SNHLY and CDR2 FYNNEI. The CDR3 reads CASSEATFERLEEKLFF.

The rearrangement links TRBV29-1 to TRBJ2-5; the D call from TCRdb, TRBD2, cannot be confirmed without DNA. The CDR3 contains 13 residues. Germline V lookup: CDR1 SQVTM, CDR2 ANQGSEA. The CDR3 loop reads CSVDTRSFETQYF.

This chain links TRBV5-1 with TRBJ2-3; TCRdb's D call, TRBD1, is unchecked because there is no DNA. CDR3 length: 15 residues. From germline, CDR1 is SGHRS and CDR2 YFSETQ. CDR3 amino acids: CASRRTGYETDTQYF.

The chain employs TRBV9 and TRBJ2-1; the TRBD2 assignment by TCRdb is unverifiable without DNA. Germline V gene data show CDR1 as SGDLS and CDR2 as YYNGEE. The CDR3 has 16 amino acids. The CDR3 is CASSVVGTSGKEEQFF.

The chain has TRBV12-3 or TRBV12-4 and TRBJ2-5; there is no DNA to check the TCRdb D call of TRBD1. The CDR3 extends over 14 amino acids. CDR3 protein: CASSRDISQETQYF.

The rearrangement uses TRBV7-8 and TRBJ1-4. The CDR3 consists of 15 residues. Germline assignment: CDR1 SGHVS and CDR2 FQNEAQ. The CDR3 loop reads CASSLAGGTDEKLFF.

The chain has TRBV7-9 and TRBJ2-1; TCRdb names TRBD1, which stays unverified in the absence of DNA. CDR1 and CDR2 (germline): SEHNR, FQNEAQ (reference sequence). This CDR3 contains 14 residues. The CDR3 is CASSWTGGYNEQFF.

The rearrangement uses TRBV6-4 and TRBJ2-2; TCRdb selects TRBD1, and the lack of DNA leaves this call unchecked. The CDR3 sequence is 14 residues long. Germline CDR1 MRHNA, CDR2 SNTAGT. CDR3 sequence reads: CASRETGDTGELFF.

The chain has TRBV7-2 and TRBJ1-6; TCRdb designates TRBD1, a call that cannot be tested without DNA. CDR1 SGHTA and CDR2 FQGNSA come from the germline V gene. This CDR3 is built from 17 residues. The CDR3 loop is CASSSEDRGFRNSPLHF.

Here the CDR3 reads CASSYSRDRGNTEAFF. The gene calls are TRBV6-2 or TRBV6-3 and TRBJ1-1; TCRdb selects TRBD1, and the lack of DNA leaves this call unchecked. The germline V gene encodes CDR1 MNHEY and CDR2 SVGEGT. The CDR3 is 16 residues long.

The V gene is TRBV29-1, the J gene TRBJ1-1; the D gene TCRdb calls, TRBD1, cannot be checked with no DNA. The CDR3 is 12 residues long. CDR1 is SQVTM and CDR2 is ANQGSEA in the germline V gene. CDR3: CSVHMTGTEAFF.

The chain recombines TRBV20-1 with TRBJ2-7. Germline V lookup: CDR1 DFQATT, CDR2 SNEGSKA (reference sequence). CDR3 length: 14 residues. This chain's CDR3 is CSARGHLLSYEQYF.

J is TRBJ2-7 and V is TRBV29-1. This CDR3 is built from 13 residues. Per the germline V gene, CDR1 is SQVTM and CDR2 is ANQGSEA. This CDR3 is CSASTGSSYEQYF.

The chain carries TRBV27 and TRBJ2-2; the D call from TCRdb, TRBD1, cannot be confirmed without DNA. Germline V gene lookup returns CDR1 MNHEY and CDR2 SMNVEV (reference sequence). The length of the CDR3 is 13 residues. This chain's CDR3 is CATLAGQTGELFF.

The chain recombines TRBV29-1 with TRBJ2-1; the TCRdb call, TRBD1, lacks DNA for checking. The germline V gene encodes CDR1 SQVTM and CDR2 ANQGSEA. The CDR3 is 14 amino acids. The CDR3 is CSVDRRGRRDEQFF.

The chain links TRBV19 to TRBJ2-7. The CDR3 contains 13 residues. CDR1 is LNHDA, CDR2 SQIVND, per germline (reference sequence). CDR3 residues: CASSPEAYYEQYF.

This chain uses TRBV27 with TRBJ2-1; the D call of TRBD2 rests on TCRdb alone, since no DNA is present to check it. The CDR3 runs 15 residues. CDR1 is MNHEY and CDR2 is SMNVEV in the germline V gene (reference sequence). The chain's CDR3 is CASTSGTSGNNEQFF.

The chain has TRBV7-9 and TRBJ2-5; TCRdb proposes TRBD1, but this gene call is untestable without DNA. This CDR3 has 15 residues. Germline CDR1 SEHNR, CDR2 FQNEAQ (reference sequence). The CDR3 reads CASSSTTGQEETQYF.

The chain is built from TRBV29-1 and TRBJ2-2. The length of the CDR3 is 13 residues. Germline CDR1 and CDR2: SQVTM and ANQGSEA. The CDR3 spells CSVVVSDTGELFF.

The rearrangement joins TRBV29-1 to TRBJ2-7; TCRdb's assignment of TRBD1 cannot be checked, as there is no DNA. The CDR3 length is 13 residues. CDR1 SQVTM and CDR2 ANQGSEA come from the germline V gene. The chain's CDR3 is CSVEEDNLPEKYF.

This chain connects TRBV12-3 or TRBV12-4 to TRBJ2-7; checking the TCRdb D call of TRBD1 is not possible without DNA. The length of the CDR3 is 12 residues. The CDR3 sequence: CASSLTGGEQYF.

V and J are TRBV29-1 and TRBJ2-3; TCRdb's assignment of TRBD2 cannot be checked, as there is no DNA. The V gene's germline CDR1 is SQVTM and CDR2 ANQGSEA. The CDR3 is 13 residues long. The CDR3 loop reads CSVRLAGADTQYF.

This chain joins TRBV4-3 and TRBJ1-5; TCRdb picks TRBD1, but there is no DNA to check that call. From germline, CDR1 is LGHNA and CDR2 YSLEER. The CDR3 runs 16 residues. The CDR3 here is CASSQLSGTGGQPQHF.

The CDR3 region is CASSTTPYGYTF. This chain connects TRBV19 to TRBJ1-2. The CDR3 extends over 12 amino acids. Germline lookup yields CDR1 LNHDA and CDR2 SQIVND (reference sequence).

The CDR3 reads CASSPHLISHNEQFF. This chain uses TRBV28 with TRBJ2-1. This CDR3 region has 15 residues. CDR1 is MDHEN, CDR2 SYDVKM, per germline.

The J gene is TRBJ2-5, the V gene TRBV3-1; TCRdb's assignment of TRBD1 cannot be checked, as there is no DNA. The CDR3 sequence is 16 residues long. CDR1 LGHDT and CDR2 YNNKEL come from the germline V gene (reference sequence). This chain's CDR3 is CASSPPGELVGETQYF.